The 4 T cell receptor beta chains listed next were all sequenced from one sample in a study of cytomegalovirus exposure and HLA in healthy donors. In the PCR, 60 Vbeta and 13 Jbeta primers were used. Repertoires were generated with immunoSEQ multiplex PCR, while TCRdb's copy carries only in-frame clones and drops some. The sample yields 100,000 to 150,000 clones, 8% to 9.5% seen once. The sequencing input was PBMCs. These receptors all come from a man aged 40-50 years in good health and CMV-seronegative.

This clone showed up just a few times. The chain is built from TRBV4-3 and TRBJ1-3, with no clear D. The CDR3 contains 14 residues. Deletions cut 4 bases from V and 0 bases from J, with 7 bases between. CDR1 and CDR2 (germline): LGHNA, YSLEER. In DNA, the CDR3 is TGCGCCAGCAGCCCGAGGGCCTCTGGAAACACCATATATTTT. This codes for CASSPRASGNTIYF.

The rearrangement uses TRBV10-1 and TRBJ2-3, with D maybe TRBD2 (5 bases). The ends were cut back, 3 bases at V and 1 base at J, with 11 bases in the middle. This CDR3 region has 15 residues. CDR1 and CDR2 from the germline V gene are WNHNN and SYGVQD (reference sequence). CDR3 protein: CASSDTGGGTDTQYF. The DNA for the CDR3 is TGCGCCAGCAGTGATACTGGAGGCGGCACAGATACGCAGTATTTT.

This clone turned up a few times. V gene TRBV5-5 combines with J gene TRBJ1-4; D remains unclear. This CDR3 is built from 16 residues. The V end lost 2 bases, the J end lost 0 bases, and 11 bases lay between the germline ends. Germline values: CDR1 SGHKS, CDR2 YYEKEE (reference sequence). The CDR3 DNA reads TGTGCCAGCAGCTTAGAGGGAAGGACAACTAATGAAAAACTGTTTTTT. Amino acid sequence: CASSLEGRTTNEKLFF.

This clone was recorded once. The V and J genes are TRBV19 and TRBJ1-1; D remains unclear. The V gene lost 7 bases and the J gene lost 0 bases, with 6 bases spanning the gap. From germline, CDR1 is LNHDA and CDR2 SQIVND (reference sequence). The CDR3 contains 12 residues. The CDR3 sequence is CASKTVNTEAFF. In nucleotides, the CDR3 is TGTGCCAGTAAAACAGTGAACACTGAAGCTTTCTTT.